The 14 T cell receptor beta chains below were found in one sample sequenced in a study of cytomegalovirus exposure and HLA in healthy donors. This PCR relied on a set of 60 Vbeta primers and 13 Jbeta primers. Data came from immunoSEQ multiplex PCR; TCRdb stores just in-frame clones and leaves some out. The sample has 150,000 or so clones, over 70% seen once. Input material: PBMCs. These receptors were taken from a man aged 25-45 years in good health and CMV-seropositive.

In its sample, this clone was seen a few times. In the same sample, other DNA sequences code for this CDR3. The genes are TRBV5-1 and TRBJ2-7, with 9 bases identical to TRBD1. Germline CDR1 reads SGHRS; CDR2 reads YFSETQ. The CDR3 consists of 15 residues. V shed 1 base and J 4 bases; nucleotides not matched to a gene: 6. The CDR3 DNA follows: TGCGCCAGCAGCTTGAGACAGGGGGAAGGATACGAGCAGTACTTC. Its protein product is CASSLRQGEGYEQYF.

The chain employs TRBV5-6 and TRBJ2-5, with D uncertain. CDR3 length equals 14 residues. CDR1 SGHDT and CDR2 YYEEEE come from the germline V gene. Trimming took 0 bases from V and 1 from J, leaving 7 bases between them. The CDR3 nucleotides read TGTGCCAGCAGCTTGGGTCTCGGCCAAGAGACCCAGTACTTC. Protein: CASSLGLGQETQYF.

CDR3 coding DNA: TGTGCCAGTAAAAAACAGGGGAACGGAGATACGCAGTATTTT. Encoded protein: CASKKQGNGDTQYF. This chain connects TRBV19 to TRBJ2-3; 7 nucleotides match TRBD1. The germline V gene encodes CDR1 LNHDA and CDR2 SQIVND (reference sequence). Trimming at V came to 7 bases and at J to 5 bases, leaving 9 bases not matched to a gene. This CDR3 region has 14 residues.

The chain combines TRBV28 with TRBJ2-7; D unresolved. V lost 6 bases and J 6 bases, leaving 12 bases between the germline ends. From germline, CDR1 is MDHEN and CDR2 SYDVKM. The CDR3 loop spans 12 amino acids. CDR3 DNA: TGTGCCAGCAGCCCCTCCCTTAGCGAGCAGTACTTC. Its translation is CASSPSLSEQYF.

This clone has just one count. The rearrangement uses TRBV13 and TRBJ2-3, with TRBD1 matching over 7 bases. CDR3 length: 14 amino acids. The ends lost 1 base at V and 4 bases at J; junction bases unmatched: 2. Germline CDR1 and CDR2: PRHDT and FYEKMQ (reference sequence). CDR3 nucleotide sequence: TGTGCCAGCAGCTTAGACAGGGGTTCAGATACGCAGTATTTT. It translates to CASSLDRGSDTQYF.

This clone was picked up a small number of times. V gene TRBV11-3 combines with J gene TRBJ1-1, with TRBD1 identical over 8 bases. The CDR3 runs 16 residues. Germline V gene lookup returns CDR1 SGHNT and CDR2 YENEEA. With 0 bases clipped from V and 11 bases from J, the junction kept 14 bases outside the gene matches. CDR3 nucleotide sequence: TGTGCCAGCAGCTTAGATTCCTTGGGACAGGCGGTTGGGGCTTTCTTT. This gives the protein CASSLDSLGQAVGAFF.

This clone appeared a few times. V and J are TRBV11-1 and TRBJ2-1; D possibly corresponds to TRBD2 (7 bases). In germline, CDR1 is SGHAT, CDR2 FQDESV (reference sequence). The length of the CDR3 is 18 residues. Trimming took 1 base from V and 4 from J, leaving 20 bases between them. The CDR3 coding sequence is TGTGCCAGCAGCTTAGTTAGGGGGGGCACAATGAGGTACAATGAGCAGTTCTTC. It is translated as CASSLVRGGTMRYNEQFF.

The chain has TRBV27 and TRBJ2-7, with a weak D call TRBD1 (6 bases). CDR1 is MNHEY and CDR2 is SMNVEV in the germline V gene (reference sequence). CDR3 length: 15 residues. The V and J ends lost 1 base and 4 bases respectively, with 14 bases between them. Here the CDR3 DNA reads TGTGCCAGCAGTTTATGGGGGTGGGGACAATACGAGCAGTACTTC. Its protein product is CASSLWGWGQYEQYF.

The genes are TRBV27 and TRBJ1-2; 7 positions match TRBD1. V was clipped by 10 bases and J by 8 bases; unmatched bases: 13. The CDR3 is 13 amino acids. The germline V gene has CDR1 MNHEY and CDR2 SMNVEV (reference sequence). CDR3 nucleotide sequence: TGTGCCACCACCAGACAGGGCGGTAGAGGCTACACCTTC. It encodes CATTRQGGRGYTF.

The gene calls are TRBV28 and TRBJ1-3, with 7 bases fitting TRBD1. The V segment lost 4 bases and the J segment 4 bases; nucleotides outside the gene matches: 7. The germline V gene encodes CDR1 MDHEN and CDR2 SYDVKM. This CDR3 contains 15 residues. Written as DNA, the CDR3 is TGTGCCAGCAGTTCTACACAGGGGTTCGGAAACACCATATATTTT. Residues: CASSSTQGFGNTIYF.

V usage is TRBV27 and J usage is TRBJ2-5; maybe TRBD1 (5 bases). Trimming shortened V by 6 bases and J by 3 bases, and 14 bases separated the two germline ends. Germline CDR1 is MNHEY and CDR2 is SMNVEV (reference sequence). The CDR3 is made up of 14 amino acids. This chain's CDR3 is CASRGPNVEETQYF. CDR3 in DNA: TGTGCCAGCAGGGGGCCAAACGTCGAAGAGACCCAGTACTTC.

The chain couples TRBV7-6 to TRBJ1-4, with no clear D. The germline CDR1 and CDR2 sequences are SGHVS and FNYEAQ. The CDR3 is made up of 15 amino acids. Between the trimmed V and J ends, which lost 4 bases and 0 bases, there was a span of 9 bases. This CDR3 is CASSSQLATNEKLFF. CDR3 nucleotide sequence: TGTGCCAGCAGCTCTCAACTCGCAACTAATGAAAAACTGTTTTTT.

This rearrangement joins TRBV15 to TRBJ2-7; the match to TRBD2 covers 8 bases. Losses at the gene ends were 2 bases for V and 6 bases for J; bases not matched to a gene: 9. This CDR3 is built from 15 residues. From germline, CDR1 is LNHNV and CDR2 YYDKDF (reference sequence). The CDR3 DNA sequence: TGTGCCACCAGCAGAAGAAGCGGGAGAGCGGGCGAGCAGTACTTC. Its translation is CATSRRSGRAGEQYF.

This chain uses TRBV5-3 with TRBJ1-5; a weak D match, TRBD1 (6 bases). TRBV5-3 qualifies as an ORF whose function is uncertain. This CDR3 region has 16 residues. With 4 bases removed from V and 6 bases from J, the gap between germline ends came to 20 bases. The CDR3 DNA reads TGTGCCAGAAGCCCCCGTGGCTCCCGAGGGGGTCAGCCCCAGCATTTT. This translates into CARSPRGSRGGQPQHF.